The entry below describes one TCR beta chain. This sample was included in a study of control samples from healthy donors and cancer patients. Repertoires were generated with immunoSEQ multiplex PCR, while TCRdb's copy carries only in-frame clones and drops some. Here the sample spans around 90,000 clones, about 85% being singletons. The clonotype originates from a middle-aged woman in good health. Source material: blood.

This chain's CDR3 is CASSPTVNYGYTF. DNA for the CDR3: TGCGCCAGCAGCCCGACGGTTAACTATGGCTACACCTTC. J is TRBJ1-2 and V is TRBV5-1; unclear D gene. The V gene lost 4 bases and the J gene lost 1 base, with 8 bases spanning the gap. CDR3 length: 13 amino acids. Germline V gene data show CDR1 as SGHRS and CDR2 as YFSETQ.